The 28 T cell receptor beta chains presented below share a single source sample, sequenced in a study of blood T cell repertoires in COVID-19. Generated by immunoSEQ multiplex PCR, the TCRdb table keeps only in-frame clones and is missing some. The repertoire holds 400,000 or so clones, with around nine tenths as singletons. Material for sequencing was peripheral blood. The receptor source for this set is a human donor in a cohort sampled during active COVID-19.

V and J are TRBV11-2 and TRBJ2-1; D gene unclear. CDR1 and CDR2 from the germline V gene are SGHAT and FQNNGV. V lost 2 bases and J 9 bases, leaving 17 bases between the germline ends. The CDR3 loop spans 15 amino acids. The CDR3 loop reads CASSLLNQQSGEQFF. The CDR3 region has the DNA TGTGCCAGCAGCTTATTAAATCAACAGTCCGGTGAGCAGTTCTTC. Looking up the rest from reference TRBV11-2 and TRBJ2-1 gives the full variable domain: EAGVAQSPRYKIIEKRQSVAFWCNPISGHATLYWYQQILGQGPKLLIQFQNNGVVDDSQLPKDRFSAERLKGVDSTLKIQPAKLEDSAVYLCASSLLNQQSGEQFFGPGTRLTVL.

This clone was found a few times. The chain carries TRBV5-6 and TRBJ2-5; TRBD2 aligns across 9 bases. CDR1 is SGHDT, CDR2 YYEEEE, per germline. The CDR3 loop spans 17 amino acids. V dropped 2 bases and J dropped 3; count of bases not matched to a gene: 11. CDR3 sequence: CASSFLAQRGEKETQYF. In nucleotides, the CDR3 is TGTGCCAGCAGCTTTCTTGCCCAGCGGGGGGAGAAAGAGACCCAGTACTTC. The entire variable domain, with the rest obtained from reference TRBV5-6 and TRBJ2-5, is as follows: DAGVTQSPTHLIKTRGQQVTLRCSPKSGHDTVSWYQQALGQGPQFIFQYYEEEERQRGNFPDRFSGHQFPNYSSELNVNALLLGDSALYLCASSFLAQRGEKETQYFGPGTRLLVL.

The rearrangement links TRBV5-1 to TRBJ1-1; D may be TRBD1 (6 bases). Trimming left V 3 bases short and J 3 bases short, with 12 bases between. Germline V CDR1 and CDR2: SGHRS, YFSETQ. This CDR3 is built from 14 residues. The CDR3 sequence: CASSWGEGDTEAFF. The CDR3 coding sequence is TGCGCCAGCAGCTGGGGAGAGGGGGACACTGAAGCTTTCTTT.

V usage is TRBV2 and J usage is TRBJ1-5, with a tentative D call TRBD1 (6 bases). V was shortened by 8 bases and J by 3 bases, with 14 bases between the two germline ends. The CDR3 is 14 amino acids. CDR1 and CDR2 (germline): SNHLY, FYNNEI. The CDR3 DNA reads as TGTGCCAGCCAGGACAGTTCAGTCAATCAGCCCCAGCATTTT. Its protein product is CASQDSSVNQPQHF.

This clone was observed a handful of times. CDR3 bases: TGCGCCAGCAGCTTGGGAATTCGACAGGGTTGGGGCACAGATACGCAGTATTTT. Amino acids: CASSLGIRQGWGTDTQYF. This chain connects TRBV5-1 to TRBJ2-3; TRBD1 matches 7 bases. V lost 0 bases, J lost 1 base, and 11 bases stayed unmatched. CDR1 and CDR2 from the germline V gene are SGHRS and YFSETQ. The length of the CDR3 is 18 residues.

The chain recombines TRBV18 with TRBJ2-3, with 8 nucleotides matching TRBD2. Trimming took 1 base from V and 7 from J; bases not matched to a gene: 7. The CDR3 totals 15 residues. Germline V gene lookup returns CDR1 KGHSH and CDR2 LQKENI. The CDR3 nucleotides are TGTGCCAGCTCACCACGGGCGGGAGGAGTAAATACGCAGTATTTT. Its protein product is CASSPRAGGVNTQYF. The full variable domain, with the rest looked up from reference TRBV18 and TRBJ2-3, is NAGVMQNPRHLVRRRGQEARLRCSPMKGHSHVYWYRQLPEEGLKFMVYLQKENIIDESGMPKERFSAEFPKEGPSILRIQQVVRGDSAAYFCASSPRAGGVNTQYFGPGTRLTVL.

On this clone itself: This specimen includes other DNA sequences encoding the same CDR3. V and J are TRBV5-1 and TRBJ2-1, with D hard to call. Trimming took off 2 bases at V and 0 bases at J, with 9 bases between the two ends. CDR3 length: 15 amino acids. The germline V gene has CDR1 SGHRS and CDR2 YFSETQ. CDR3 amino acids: CASSLGGSSYNEQFF. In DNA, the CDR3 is TGCGCCAGCAGCTTAGGCGGTAGCTCCTACAATGAGCAGTTCTTC.

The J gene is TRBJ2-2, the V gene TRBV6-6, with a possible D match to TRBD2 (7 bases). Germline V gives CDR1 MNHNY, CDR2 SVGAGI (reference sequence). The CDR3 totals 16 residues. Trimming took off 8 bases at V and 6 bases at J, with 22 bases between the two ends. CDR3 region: CASDQQGGFNAGELFF. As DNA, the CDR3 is TGTGCCAGCGACCAACAGGGAGGGTTTAACGCCGGGGAGCTGTTTTTT.

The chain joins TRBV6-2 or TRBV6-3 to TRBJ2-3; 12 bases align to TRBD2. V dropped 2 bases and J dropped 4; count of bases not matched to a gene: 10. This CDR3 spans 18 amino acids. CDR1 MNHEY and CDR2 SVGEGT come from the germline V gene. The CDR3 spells CASSYVPSGGGQSDTQYF. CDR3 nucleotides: TGTGCCAGCAGTTACGTCCCTAGCGGGGGGGGCCAGTCAGATACGCAGTATTTT.

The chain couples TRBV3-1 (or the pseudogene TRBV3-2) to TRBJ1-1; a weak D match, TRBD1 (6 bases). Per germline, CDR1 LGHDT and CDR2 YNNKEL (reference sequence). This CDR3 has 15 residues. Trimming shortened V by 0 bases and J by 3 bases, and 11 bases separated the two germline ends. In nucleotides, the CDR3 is TGTGCCAGCAGCCAAGAACAGGGCAGCGACACTGAAGCTTTCTTT. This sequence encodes CASSQEQGSDTEAFF.

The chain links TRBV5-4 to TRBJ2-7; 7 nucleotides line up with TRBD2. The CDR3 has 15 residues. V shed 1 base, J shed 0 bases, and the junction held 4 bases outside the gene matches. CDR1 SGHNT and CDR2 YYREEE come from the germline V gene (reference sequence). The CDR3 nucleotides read TGTGCCAGCAGCTTGTATGGCGGGGGCTCCTACGAGCAGTACTTC. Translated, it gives CASSLYGGGSYEQYF.

The chain's CDR3 is CARSLCDTFSYNEQFF. In DNA form, the CDR3 reads TGTGCCAGAAGCTTGTGTGACACTTTCTCCTACAATGAGCAGTTCTTC. V usage is TRBV5-3 and J usage is TRBJ2-1, with unresolved D. TRBV5-3 carries the ORF label, with uncertain function. CDR3 length: 16 amino acids. Trimming took 1 base from V and 0 from J, leaving 11 bases between them.

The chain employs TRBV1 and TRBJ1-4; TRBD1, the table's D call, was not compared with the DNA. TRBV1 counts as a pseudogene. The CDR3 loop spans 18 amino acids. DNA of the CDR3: TGCACCAGCAGCCAAGAGTGGGCCCCGGGACACAATAATGAAAAACTGTTTTTT. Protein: CTSSQEWAPGHNNEKLFF.

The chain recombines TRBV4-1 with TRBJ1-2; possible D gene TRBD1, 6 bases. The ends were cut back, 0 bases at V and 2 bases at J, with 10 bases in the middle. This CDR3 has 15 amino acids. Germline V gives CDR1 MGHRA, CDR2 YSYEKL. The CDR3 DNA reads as TGCGCCAGCAGCCAAGATCAGGGGATGAACTATGGCTACACCTTC. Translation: CASSQDQGMNYGYTF.

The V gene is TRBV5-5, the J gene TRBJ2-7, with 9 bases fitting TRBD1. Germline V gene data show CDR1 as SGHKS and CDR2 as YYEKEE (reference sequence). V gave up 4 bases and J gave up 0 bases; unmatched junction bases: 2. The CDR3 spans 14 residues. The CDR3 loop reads CASSRDRVSYEQYF. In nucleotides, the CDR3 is TGTGCCAGCAGCCGGGACAGGGTCTCCTACGAGCAGTACTTC.

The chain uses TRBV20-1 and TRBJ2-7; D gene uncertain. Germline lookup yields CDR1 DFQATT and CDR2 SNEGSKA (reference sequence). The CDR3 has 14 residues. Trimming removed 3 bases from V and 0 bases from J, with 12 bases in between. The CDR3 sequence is CSASSQAASYEQYF. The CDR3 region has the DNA TGCAGTGCTAGTAGTCAGGCAGCCTCCTACGAGCAGTACTTC.

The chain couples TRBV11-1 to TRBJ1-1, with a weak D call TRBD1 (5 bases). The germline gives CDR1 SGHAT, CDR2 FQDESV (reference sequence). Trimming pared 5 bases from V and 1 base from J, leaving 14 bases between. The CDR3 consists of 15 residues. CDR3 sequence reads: CASSPRAGPNTEAFF. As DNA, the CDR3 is TGTGCCAGCAGCCCTAGGGCAGGGCCGAACACTGAAGCTTTCTTT.

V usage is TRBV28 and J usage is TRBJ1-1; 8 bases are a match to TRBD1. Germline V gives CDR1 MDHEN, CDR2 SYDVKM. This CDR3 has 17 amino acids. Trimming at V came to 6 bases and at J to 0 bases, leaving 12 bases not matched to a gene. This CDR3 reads CASRSGSTGAMNTEAFF. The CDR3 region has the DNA TGTGCCAGCAGATCGGGGTCGACAGGGGCGATGAACACTGAAGCTTTCTTT.

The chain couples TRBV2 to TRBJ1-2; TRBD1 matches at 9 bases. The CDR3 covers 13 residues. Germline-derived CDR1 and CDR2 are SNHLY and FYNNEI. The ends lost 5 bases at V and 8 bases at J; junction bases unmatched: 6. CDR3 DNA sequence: TGTGCCAGCAGTTCGGACAGGGGAGGAGGCTACACCTTC. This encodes CASSSDRGGGYTF.

The CDR3 sequence is CASRGDSTPTGELFF. Written as DNA, the CDR3 is TGTGCCAGCCGGGGGGACTCCACCCCCACCGGGGAGCTGTTTTTT. The genes are TRBV9 and TRBJ2-2; TRBD2 aligns across 7 bases. The length of the CDR3 is 15 residues. Germline V gives CDR1 SGDLS, CDR2 YYNGEE. J lost 4 bases, V lost 7 bases, and 10 bases had no gene match.

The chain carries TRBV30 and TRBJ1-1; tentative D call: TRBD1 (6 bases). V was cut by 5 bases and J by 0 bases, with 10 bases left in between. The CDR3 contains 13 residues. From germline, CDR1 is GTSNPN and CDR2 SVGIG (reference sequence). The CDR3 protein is CAWARGVNTEAFF. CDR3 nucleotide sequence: TGTGCCTGGGCCAGGGGAGTGAACACTGAAGCTTTCTTT.

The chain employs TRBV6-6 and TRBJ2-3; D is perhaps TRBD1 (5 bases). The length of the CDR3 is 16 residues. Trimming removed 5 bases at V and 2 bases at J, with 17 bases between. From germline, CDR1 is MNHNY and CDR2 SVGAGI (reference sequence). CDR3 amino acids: CASSRFRDSYTDTQYF. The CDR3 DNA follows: TGTGCCAGCAGTCGCTTTCGTGACAGTTACACAGATACGCAGTATTTT.

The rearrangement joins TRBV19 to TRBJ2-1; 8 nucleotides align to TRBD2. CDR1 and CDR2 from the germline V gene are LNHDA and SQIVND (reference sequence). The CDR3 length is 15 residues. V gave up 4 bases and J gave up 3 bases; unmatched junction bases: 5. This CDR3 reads CASSTGLADYNEQFF. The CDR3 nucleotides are TGTGCCAGTAGTACCGGACTAGCAGACTACAATGAGCAGTTCTTC. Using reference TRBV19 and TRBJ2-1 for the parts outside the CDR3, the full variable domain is DGGITQSPKYLFRKEGQNVTLSCEQNLNHDAMYWYRQDPGQGLRLIYYSQIVNDFQKGDIAEGYSVSREKKESFPLTVTSAQKNPTAFYLCASSTGLADYNEQFFGPGTRLTVL.

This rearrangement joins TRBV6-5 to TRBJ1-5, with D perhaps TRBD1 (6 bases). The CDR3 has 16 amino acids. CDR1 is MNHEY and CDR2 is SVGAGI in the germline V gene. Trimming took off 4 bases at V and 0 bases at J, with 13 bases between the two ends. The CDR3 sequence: CASSSDRRYSNQPQHF. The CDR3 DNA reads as TGTGCCAGCAGTTCGGACAGACGATATAGCAATCAGCCCCAGCATTTT.

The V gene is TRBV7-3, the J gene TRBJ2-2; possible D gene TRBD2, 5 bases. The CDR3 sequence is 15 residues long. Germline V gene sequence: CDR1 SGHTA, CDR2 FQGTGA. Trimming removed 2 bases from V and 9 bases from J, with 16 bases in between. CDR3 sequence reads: CASSLSVGVGRELFF. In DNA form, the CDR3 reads TGTGCCAGCAGCTTATCGGTCGGGGTCGGGAGGGAGCTGTTTTTT.

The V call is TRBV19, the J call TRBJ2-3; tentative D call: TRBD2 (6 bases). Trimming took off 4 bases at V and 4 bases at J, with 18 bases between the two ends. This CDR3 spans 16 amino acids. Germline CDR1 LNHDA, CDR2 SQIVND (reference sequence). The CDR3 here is CASSNTGTGEADTQYF. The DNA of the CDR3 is TGTGCCAGTAGTAACACAGGCACGGGGGAGGCAGATACGCAGTATTTT.

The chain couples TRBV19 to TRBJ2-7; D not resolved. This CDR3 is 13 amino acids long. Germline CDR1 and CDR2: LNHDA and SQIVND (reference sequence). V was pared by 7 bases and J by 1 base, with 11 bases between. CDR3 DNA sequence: TGTGCCAGTAAGGCGGATGATTCCTACGAGCAGTACTTC. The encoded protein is CASKADDSYEQYF.

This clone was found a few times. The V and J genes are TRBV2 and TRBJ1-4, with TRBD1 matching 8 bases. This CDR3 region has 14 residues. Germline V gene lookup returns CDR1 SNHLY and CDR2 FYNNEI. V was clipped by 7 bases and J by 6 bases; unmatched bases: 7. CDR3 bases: TGTGCCAGCAACCCCGGACAGGGAGATGAAAAACTGTTTTTT. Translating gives CASNPGQGDEKLFF.